The present TCR beta chain was sequenced within a study of beta chain features in type 1 diabetes. Expressed TCRB transcripts got sequenced, as all isolated RNA was reverse transcribed. Here immunoSEQ multiplex PCR was the method, and the copy in TCRdb shows in-frame clones only, minus some. The sample yields about 160,000 clones, about 10% seen once. Overall study findings and caveats: For cells with high TCR expression, cDNA sequencing could yield over-representation. With patients and controls alike, PCR might favor shorter templates to an equal degree. Across all four CD4+ subsets, people with type 1 diabetes showed modestly shorter TCRB CDR3s. Sampled from patients, naive, central memory and Treg TCRB repertoires appeared more similar than those sampled from healthy donors.

Germline CDR1 WNHNN, CDR2 SYGVQD (reference sequence). The CDR3 covers 14 residues. The V end lost 4 bases, the J end lost 3 bases, and 9 bases lay between the germline ends. To note about this clone: What it binds is not known.

Cells sorted by CD45RO/CCR7/CD25/CD127/CD95/CD27 comprised CD4+ naive, central memory, regulatory and stem cell-like memory cells. The sequence was collected from a young woman with type 1 diabetes. Input material: central memory CD4+ T cells from blood. The V and J genes are TRBV10-1 and TRBJ2-2; D call uncertain. The CDR3 coding sequence is TGCGCCAGCAGTGGACAACAATACACCGGGGAGCTGTTTTTT. Protein: CASSGQQYTGELFF.